This T cell receptor (beta chain) was sequenced during a study of blood T cell repertoires in COVID-19. Adults between roughly 18 and 89 years of age took part from fewer than 30 US areas. Trimming pared 3 bases from V and 5 bases from J, leaving 5 bases between. CDR1 and CDR2 (germline): WSHSY, SAAADI. There are 11 residues in the CDR3. Profiled with immunoSEQ multiplex PCR; TCRdb holds only in-frame clones, not every one. The table lists over 250,000 clones, nearly 90% of them singletons. The receptor comes from a woman aged 55-69 years who had recovered from COVID-19. The chain uses TRBV10-2 and TRBJ2-7; D remains ambiguous. What was sequenced was PBMCs or T cells enriched from blood (not recorded which). CDR3 in amino acids: CASSDGHEQYF. In nucleotides, the CDR3 is TGCGCCAGCAGTGATGGCCACGAGCAGTACTTC.